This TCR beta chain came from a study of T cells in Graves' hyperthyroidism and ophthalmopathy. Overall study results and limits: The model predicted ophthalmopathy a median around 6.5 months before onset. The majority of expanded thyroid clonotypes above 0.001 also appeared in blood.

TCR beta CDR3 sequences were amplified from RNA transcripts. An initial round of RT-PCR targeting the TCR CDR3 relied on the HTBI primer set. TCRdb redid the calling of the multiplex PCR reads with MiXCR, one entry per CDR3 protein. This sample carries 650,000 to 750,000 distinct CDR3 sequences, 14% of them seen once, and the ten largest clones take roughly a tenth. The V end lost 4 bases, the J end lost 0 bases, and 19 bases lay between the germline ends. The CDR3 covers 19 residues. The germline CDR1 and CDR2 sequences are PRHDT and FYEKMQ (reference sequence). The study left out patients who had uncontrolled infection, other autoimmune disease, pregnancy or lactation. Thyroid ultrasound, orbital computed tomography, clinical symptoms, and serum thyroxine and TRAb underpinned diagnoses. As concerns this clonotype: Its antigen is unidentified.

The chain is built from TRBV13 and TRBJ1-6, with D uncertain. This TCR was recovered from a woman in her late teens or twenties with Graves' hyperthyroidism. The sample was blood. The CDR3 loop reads CASSYSSTSFSSYNSPLHF. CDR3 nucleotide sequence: TGTGCCAGCAGCTACTCCTCCACGTCCTTTAGCTCCTATAATTCACCCCTCCACTTT.